These 4 T cell receptor beta chains were sequenced from one sample in a study of cytomegalovirus exposure and HLA in healthy donors. The PCR had 60 Vbeta and 13 Jbeta primers. Only in-frame clones appear in the TCRdb table, and some are missing; sequencing was by immunoSEQ multiplex PCR. This table has about 210,000 clones, approximately 82% appearing once. Sequencing input: PBMCs. The source of these receptors is a woman aged 45-65 years in good health and CMV-seropositive.

The chain joins TRBV7-9 to TRBJ2-7, with 10 positions matching TRBD1. Unmatched junction bases numbered 3, after V lost 4 bases and J lost 3 bases. CDR3 length equals 14 residues. The germline gives CDR1 SEHNR, CDR2 FQNEAQ (reference sequence). CDR3 bases: TGTGCCAGCAGCTCGGGACAGGGGAACTACGAGCAGTACTTC. Protein product: CASSSGQGNYEQYF.

This chain connects TRBV7-8 to TRBJ1-4; 7 nucleotides line up with TRBD1. This CDR3 spans 15 amino acids. The junction had 11 bases not matched to a gene; V was cut back by 5 bases and J by 8 bases. Looked up from germline, CDR1 is SGHVS and CDR2 is FQNEAQ. The CDR3 sequence: CASSTGQVGREKLFF. CDR3 nucleotides: TGTGCCAGCAGCACAGGACAGGTTGGAAGGGAAAAACTGTTTTTT.

The chain couples TRBV7-9 to TRBJ1-2, with D perhaps TRBD1 (6 bases). Germline V gives CDR1 SEHNR, CDR2 FQNEAQ (reference sequence). This CDR3 comprises 14 residues. Between the trimmed V and J ends, which lost 3 bases and 2 bases, there was a span of 10 bases. This CDR3 reads CASSFADRNYGYTF. In DNA form, the CDR3 reads TGTGCCAGCAGCTTTGCCGACAGGAACTATGGCTACACCTTC. Filled out from reference TRBV7-9 and TRBJ1-2, the complete variable domain reads DTGVSQNPRHKITKRGQNVTFRCDPISEHNRLYWYRQTLGQGPEFLTYFQNEAQLEKSRLLSDRFSAERPKGSFSTLEIQRTEQGDSAMYLCASSFADRNYGYTFGSGTRLTVV.

This clone was recorded a few times. The chain recombines TRBV18 with TRBJ1-6; 7 nucleotides line up with TRBD1. The CDR3 sequence is 15 residues long. CDR1 and CDR2 (germline): KGHSH, LQKENI. V was pared by 4 bases and J by 5 bases, with 5 bases of the junction left unmatched. DNA of the CDR3: TGTGCCAGCTCACTATCCGGGACAGATAATTCACCCCTCCACTTT. Translating it yields CASSLSGTDNSPLHF.